Described below is a single T cell receptor beta chain sequence and its context. Its antigen is undetermined. This specimen belongs to a study of OX40 agonist ivuxolimab in advanced cancers. Study information: Ivuxolimab doses were 0.01, 0.1, 0.3, 1.5, 3 or 10 mg/kg every 2 weeks. Participants averaged approximately 61 years of age (range about 23 to 80) and were around 85% male. Prior therapy, whether anti-PD-1, anti-PD-L1 or anti-CTLA-4, was allowed, and roughly 40% had some. Findings and caveats of the study: CD8+ T cells averaged more expanded clones than CD4+.

Measured with immunoSEQ multiplex PCR; TCRdb has only the in-frame clones, and not every one. The sample has under 50,000 clones, 82% seen once. The V gene lost 5 bases and the J gene lost 8 bases, with 12 bases spanning the gap. There are 12 residues in the CDR3. Looked up from germline, CDR1 is SGHAT and CDR2 is FQNNGV. The receptor was derived from an adult with an advanced solid tumor such as melanoma, head and neck, liver or kidney cancer. The specimen comprised CD4+ or CD8+ T cells sorted from blood, sampled in a trial of the OX40 agonist ivuxolimab. The rearrangement joins TRBV11-2 to TRBJ1-1; TRBD1 is a possible D gene (5 bases). Written as DNA, the CDR3 is TGTGCCAGCAGCATTTACAGGAGAGAAGCTTTCTTT. This gives the protein CASSIYRREAFF.